Sequencing of this T cell receptor beta chain was carried out in a study of blood T cell repertoires in COVID-19. This table comes from immunoSEQ multiplex PCR, and its TCRdb copy is limited to in-frame clones, with some not included. The sample lists a few hundred thousand clones, about 90% occurring once. The length of the CDR3 is 11 residues. Deletions cut 4 bases from V and 3 bases from J, with 4 bases between. The material sequenced was peripheral blood. The source is a middle-aged man with acute or convalescent COVID-19. The V gene is TRBV12-3 or TRBV12-4, the J gene TRBJ2-7; D gene unclear. CDR3 nucleotides: TGTGCCAGCAGTTCTCGCTACGAGCAGTACTTC. It encodes CASSSRYEQYF.